The entry that follows covers one TCR beta chain sequence. The record originates from a study of blood T cell repertoires in COVID-19. Study overall: Spain, Italy and the United States supplied samples that represented acute and convalescent COVID-19. In each case, the material was cDNA or gDNA derived from T cells, B-cell-depleted T cells, or PBMCs.

How the authors handled the data: Estimated nucleated cell counts came from reference gene primer amplification. The method was immunoSEQ multiplex PCR; TCRdb's version includes in-frame clones alone and lacks a portion of them. V and J calls and clone size are as listed in that table; D and trimming were resolved from the DNA. Of approximately 300,000 clones listed, around 89% are singletons. Trimming cost V 7 bases and J 4 bases; bases outside gene matches: 7. This CDR3 has 13 amino acids. CDR1 is MNHEY, CDR2 SVGAGI, per germline. V usage is TRBV6-5 and J usage is TRBJ2-7; TRBD2 agrees at 7 bases. Sequencing was done on a sample of peripheral blood. The receptor comes from a man aged 18 to 30 who had recovered from COVID-19. The DNA for the CDR3 is TGTGCCAGCACCCCGGGACTAAATTACGAGCAGTACTTC. Its translation is CASTPGLNYEQYF.